The clone carrying this TCR beta chain was counted at least ten times. Antigen: not known. Each sample yielded at least 6 micrograms of PBMC total RNA. For the second PCR, which ran for roughly 6 to 12 cycles, a sample-barcoded 5' primer and a J-beta primer mix were used. Every cDNA molecule carried a tag from a template-switch adaptor bearing 12 random nucleotides. A single record per CDR3 protein comes from TCRdb applying MiXCR to the 5' RACE reads. The profile shows 650,000 to 700,000 distinct CDR3 sequences, more than 45% of them singletons. This sample stems from a study of blood T cells in healthy people across ages. Findings and caveats of the study: Naive T cell percentage by flow cytometry tracked strongly with beta diversity. Without sorted subsets, naive and antigen-experienced compartments could not be conclusively compared.

Material: blood. The sequence was collected from a woman over 75 in good health.

DNA of the CDR3: TGTGCCAGCAGTTTGGGTAATTACAATGAGCAGTTCTTC. Protein sequence: CASSLGNYNEQFF. The genes are TRBV11-2 and TRBJ2-1; D remains ambiguous. Trimming pared 6 bases from V and 4 bases from J, leaving 10 bases between. In germline, CDR1 is SGHAT, CDR2 FQNNGV. This CDR3 has 13 residues.